These 7 T cell receptor beta chains were sequenced from one sample in a study of T cells after yellow fever vaccination. MiXCR was run by TCRdb on the 5' RACE reads, yielding one entry per CDR3 protein. The repertoire has roughly 180,000 distinct CDR3 sequences, 5.5% to 8% of them found once; the top ten carry nearly 3%. Sequenced here: CD4+ T cells sorted from PBMCs, sampled on the day of the first yellow fever vaccination. The receptors shown here come from a man aged 18 to 29 who received the YFV17D yellow fever vaccine.

This clonotype was counted between two and nine times. The chain uses TRBV5-1 and TRBJ2-4, with D unclear. V was cut by 2 bases and J by 3 bases, with 9 bases left in between. The CDR3 runs to 14 residues. Looked up from germline, CDR1 is SGHRS and CDR2 is YFSETQ. This CDR3 is CASSFPDGKNIQYF. The CDR3 nucleotides are TGCGCCAGCAGCTTCCCCGACGGCAAAAACATTCAGTACTTC.

Note on this clonotype: A read error may explain this, as a much larger clone is one base away. The gene calls are TRBV20-1 and TRBJ2-7, with D perhaps matching TRBD1 (6 bases). V was clipped by 7 bases and J by 6 bases, with 13 bases between them. The CDR3 runs 11 residues. Germline V gene data show CDR1 as DFQATT and CDR2 as SNEGSKA (reference sequence). The CDR3 protein is CSDPGASEQYF. CDR3 nucleotides: TGCAGTGATCCAGGGGCTTCCGAGCAGTACTTC.

This chain uses TRBV7-9 with TRBJ2-1; 8 bases are a match to TRBD1. The CDR3 contains 12 residues. The ends lost 5 bases at V and 10 bases at J; junction bases unmatched: 4. CDR1 is SEHNR and CDR2 is FQNEAQ in the germline V gene (reference sequence). CDR3 amino acids: CASSDRGGEQFF. Here the CDR3 DNA reads TGTGCCAGCAGCGACAGGGGAGGAGAGCAGTTCTTC.

The CDR3 sequence is CASSVGTGGISYNSPLHF. In DNA, the CDR3 is TGTGCCAGCAGCGTAGGGACAGGGGGCATATCCTATAATTCACCCCTCCACTTT. This rearrangement joins TRBV9 to TRBJ1-6; 11 bases align to TRBD1. The germline V gene encodes CDR1 SGDLS and CDR2 YYNGEE. With 0 bases clipped from V and 1 base from J, the junction kept 3 bases outside the gene matches. This CDR3 spans 18 amino acids. The full variable domain, its missing parts supplied by reference TRBV9 and TRBJ1-6, is DSGVTQTPKHLITATGQRVTLRCSPRSGDLSVYWYQQSLDQGLQFLIQYYNGEERAKGNILERFSAQQFPDLHSELNLSSLELGDSALYFCASSVGTGGISYNSPLHFGNGTRLTVT.

This clonotype was seen repeatedly, ten times or more. The rearrangement links TRBV27 to TRBJ1-5; possibly TRBD1 for D (5 bases). Trimming removed 5 bases at V and 5 bases at J, with 10 bases between. The germline V gene encodes CDR1 MNHEY and CDR2 SMNVEV (reference sequence). The CDR3 contains 13 residues. The CDR3 DNA reads TGTGCCAGCAGTCCTCAGGGTTATCAGCCCCAGCATTTT. Translating it yields CASSPQGYQPQHF.

The rearrangement joins TRBV6-1 to TRBJ1-3; tentative D call: TRBD1 (5 bases). Germline loops: CDR1 MNHNS, CDR2 SASEGT. This CDR3 is 15 amino acids long. The V end lost 4 bases, the J end lost 2 bases, and 12 bases lay between the germline ends. CDR3 bases: TGTGCCAGCAGTGGGGGGGGTTACGCTGGAAACACCATATATTTT. It is translated as CASSGGGYAGNTIYF.

V gene TRBV28 combines with J gene TRBJ2-1; D may be TRBD1 (7 bases). The CDR3 spans 15 residues. Germline CDR1 and CDR2: MDHEN and SYDVKM. The germline V and J ends were trimmed by 3 bases and 8 bases, with 17 bases remaining between them. CDR3 loop: CASSLGSGGNYEQFF. The DNA of the CDR3 is TGTGCCAGCAGTTTGGGGTCAGGGGGGAACTATGAGCAGTTCTTC. Filled out from reference TRBV28 and TRBJ2-1, the complete variable domain reads DVKVTQSSRYLVKRTGEKVFLECVQDMDHENMFWYRQDPGLGLRLIYFSYDVKMKEKGDIPEGYSVSREKKERFSLILESASTNQTSMYLCASSLGSGGNYEQFFGPGTRLTVL.